The clone carrying this T cell receptor (beta chain) was detected a few times. Germline trimming cut 3 bases from V and 4 bases from J; bases unmatched to any gene: 9. The CDR3 extends over 15 amino acids. In germline, CDR1 is SGHKS, CDR2 YYEKEE (reference sequence). Repertoires were generated with immunoSEQ multiplex PCR, while TCRdb's copy carries only in-frame clones and drops some. The sample shows approximately 210,000 clones, 65% to 85% of them seen only once. This specimen belongs to a study of blood T cell repertoires in COVID-19. At the level of the study: Samples representing acute and convalescent COVID-19 were sourced from the United States, Italy and Spain.

Recruitment covered some 25 US areas and drew participants whose ages spanned about 18 to 90 years. The J gene is TRBJ1-2, the V gene TRBV5-5, with 7 bases that match TRBD1. The receptor was derived from a young man with acute COVID-19. Specimen: PBMCs or T cells enriched from blood (not recorded which). CDR3 residues: CASSSTGTATYGYTF. The CDR3 DNA follows: TGTGCCAGCAGCTCAACCGGGACAGCAACCTATGGCTACACCTTC.